This note documents a single T cell receptor (beta chain) sequence. The data belong to a study of blood T cell repertoires in COVID-19. Study-level information: Nucleic acid was either cDNA or gDNA, and it came from T cells, B-cell-depleted T cells, or PBMCs.

Original methodology: Estimation of nucleated cell counts relied on the amplification of reference gene primers. Assay: immunoSEQ multiplex PCR; the TCRdb copy retains only in-frame clones and omits some. The V and J calls and the clone size are those of that table, but D and trimming were determined from the DNA. This table has about 89,000 clones, roughly 96% appearing once. The CDR3 runs 14 residues. Germline V CDR1 and CDR2: SGHTA, FQGNSA. Deletions cut 5 bases from V and 1 base from J, with 11 bases between. The material sequenced was peripheral blood. The TCR sequence derives from a human donor with active COVID-19. The donor label of this sample is uncertain. The chain recombines TRBV7-2 with TRBJ2-5, with D possibly being TRBD1 (6 bases). CDR3 residues: CASSRGQRQETQYF. CDR3 DNA: TGTGCCAGCAGCCGTGGACAGCGCCAAGAGACCCAGTACTTC.